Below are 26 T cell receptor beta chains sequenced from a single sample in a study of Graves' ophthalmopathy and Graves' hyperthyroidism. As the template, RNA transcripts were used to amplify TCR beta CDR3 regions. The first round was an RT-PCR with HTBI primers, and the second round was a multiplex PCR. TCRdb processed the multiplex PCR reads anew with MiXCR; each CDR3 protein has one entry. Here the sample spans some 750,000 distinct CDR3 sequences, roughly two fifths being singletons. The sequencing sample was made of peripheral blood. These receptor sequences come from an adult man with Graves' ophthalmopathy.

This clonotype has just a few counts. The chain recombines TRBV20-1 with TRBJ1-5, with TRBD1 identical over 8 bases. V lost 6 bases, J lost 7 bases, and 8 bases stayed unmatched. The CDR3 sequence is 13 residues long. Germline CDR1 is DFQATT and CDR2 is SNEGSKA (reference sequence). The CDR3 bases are TGCAGTGCCACGGACAGGGTAGGCCAGCCCCAGCATTTT. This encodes CSATDRVGQPQHF.

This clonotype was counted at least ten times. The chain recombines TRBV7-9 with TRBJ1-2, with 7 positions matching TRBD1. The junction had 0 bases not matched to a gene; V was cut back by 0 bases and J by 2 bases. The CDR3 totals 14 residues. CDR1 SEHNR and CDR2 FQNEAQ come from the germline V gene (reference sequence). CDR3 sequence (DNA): TGTGCCAGCAGCTTAGCGGACAGGAACTATGGCTACACCTTC. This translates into CASSLADRNYGYTF.

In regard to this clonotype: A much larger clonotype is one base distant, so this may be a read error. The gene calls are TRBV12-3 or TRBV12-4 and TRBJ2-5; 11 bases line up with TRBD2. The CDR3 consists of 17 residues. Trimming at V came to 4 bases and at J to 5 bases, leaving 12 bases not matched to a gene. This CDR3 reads CASSSVLTSGNTETQYF. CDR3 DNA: TGTGCCAGCAGTTCCGTTCTGACTAGCGGGAACACGGAGACCCAGTACTTC.

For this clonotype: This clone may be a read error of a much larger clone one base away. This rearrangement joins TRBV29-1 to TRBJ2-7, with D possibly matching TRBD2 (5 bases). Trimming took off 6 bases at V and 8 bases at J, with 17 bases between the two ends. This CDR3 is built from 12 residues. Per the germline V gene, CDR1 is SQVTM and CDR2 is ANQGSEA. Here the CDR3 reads CSVADWTYKQYF. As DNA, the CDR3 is TGCAGCGTCGCGGACTGGACTTACAAGCAGTACTTC.

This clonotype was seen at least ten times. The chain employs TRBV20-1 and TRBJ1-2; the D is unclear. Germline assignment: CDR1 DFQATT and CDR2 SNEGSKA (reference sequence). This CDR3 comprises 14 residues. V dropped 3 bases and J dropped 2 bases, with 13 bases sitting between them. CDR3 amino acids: CSARVVGINYGYTF. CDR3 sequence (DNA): TGCAGTGCTAGGGTCGTGGGGATAAACTATGGCTACACCTTC.

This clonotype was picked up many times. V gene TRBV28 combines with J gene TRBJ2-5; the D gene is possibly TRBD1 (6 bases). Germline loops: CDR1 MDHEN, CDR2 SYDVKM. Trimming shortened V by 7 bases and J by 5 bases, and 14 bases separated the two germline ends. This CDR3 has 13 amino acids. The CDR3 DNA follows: TGTGCCAGCAACTTACAGGGTGGCGAGACCCAGTACTTC. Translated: CASNLQGGETQYF.

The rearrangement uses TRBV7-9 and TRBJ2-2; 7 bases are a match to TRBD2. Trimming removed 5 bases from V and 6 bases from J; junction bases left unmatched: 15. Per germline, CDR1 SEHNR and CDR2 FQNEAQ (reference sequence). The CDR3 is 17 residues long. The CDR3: CASSQEGQRGGAGELFF. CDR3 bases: TGTGCCAGCAGCCAAGAGGGCCAGCGGGGAGGCGCCGGGGAGCTGTTTTTT.

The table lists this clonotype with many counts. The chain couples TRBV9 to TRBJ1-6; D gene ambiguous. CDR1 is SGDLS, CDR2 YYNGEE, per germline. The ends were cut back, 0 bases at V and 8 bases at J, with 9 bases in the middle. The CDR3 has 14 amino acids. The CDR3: CASSVGVGDSPLHF. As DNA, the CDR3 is TGTGCCAGCAGCGTAGGGGTGGGAGATTCACCCCTCCACTTT.

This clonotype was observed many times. The CDR3 region has the DNA TGTGCCAGCAGCTTAGCCGCTGAAGCTTTCTTT. The encoded protein is CASSLAAEAFF. V usage is TRBV7-9 and J usage is TRBJ1-1; D unclear. The CDR3 sequence is 11 residues long. Trimming shortened V by 0 bases and J by 6 bases, and 2 bases separated the two germline ends. Germline V gene data show CDR1 as SEHNR and CDR2 as FQNEAQ (reference sequence).

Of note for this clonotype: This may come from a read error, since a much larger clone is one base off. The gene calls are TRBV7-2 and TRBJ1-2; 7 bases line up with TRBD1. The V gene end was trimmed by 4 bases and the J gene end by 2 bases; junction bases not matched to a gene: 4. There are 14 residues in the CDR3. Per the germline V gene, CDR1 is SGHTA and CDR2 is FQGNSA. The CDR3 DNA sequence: TGTGCCAGCAGCTCTGAGACAGGGAACTATGGCTACACCTTC. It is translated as CASSSETGNYGYTF.

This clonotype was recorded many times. The CDR3 DNA follows: TGTGCCAGCAGCCAAGATTGGGGGACACACATTGGCTACACCTTC. This gives the protein CASSQDWGTHIGYTF. The rearrangement links TRBV14 to TRBJ1-2; possibly TRBD1 for D (6 bases). Trimming left V 0 bases short and J 7 bases short, with 15 bases between. CDR1 and CDR2 (germline): SGHDN, FVKESK. CDR3 length equals 15 residues.

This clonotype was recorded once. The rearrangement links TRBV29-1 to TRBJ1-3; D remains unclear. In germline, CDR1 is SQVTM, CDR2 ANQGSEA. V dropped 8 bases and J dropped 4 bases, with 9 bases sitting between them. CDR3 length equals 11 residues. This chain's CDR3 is CSLALGNTIYF. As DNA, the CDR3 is TGCAGCTTAGCGTTGGGAAACACCATATATTTT.

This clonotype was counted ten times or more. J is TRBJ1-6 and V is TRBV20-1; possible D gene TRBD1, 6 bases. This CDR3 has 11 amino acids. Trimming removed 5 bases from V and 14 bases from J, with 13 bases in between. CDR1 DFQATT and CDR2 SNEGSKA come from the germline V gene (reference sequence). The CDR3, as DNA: TGCAGTGCTGATCAGGGGTGGGCCCTCCACTTT. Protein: CSADQGWALHF.

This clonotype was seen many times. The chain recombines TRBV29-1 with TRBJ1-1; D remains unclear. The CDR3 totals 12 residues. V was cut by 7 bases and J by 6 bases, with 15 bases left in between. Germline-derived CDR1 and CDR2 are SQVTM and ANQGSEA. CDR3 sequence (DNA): TGCAGCGATAATACAGACGTCCCTGAAGCTTTCTTT. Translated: CSDNTDVPEAFF. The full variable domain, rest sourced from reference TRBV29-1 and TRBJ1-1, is SAVISQKPSRDICQRGTSLTIQCQVDSQVTMMFWYRQQPGQSLTLIATANQGSEATYESGFVIDKFPISRPNLTFSTLTVSNMSPEDSSIYLCSDNTDVPEAFFGQGTRLTVV.

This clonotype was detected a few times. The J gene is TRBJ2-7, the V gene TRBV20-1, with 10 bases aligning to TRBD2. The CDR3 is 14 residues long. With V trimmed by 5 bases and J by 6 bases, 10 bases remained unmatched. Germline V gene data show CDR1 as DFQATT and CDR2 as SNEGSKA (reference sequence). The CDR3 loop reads CSAERTSGLSEQYF. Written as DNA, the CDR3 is TGCAGTGCTGAGCGGACTAGCGGATTATCCGAGCAGTACTTC.

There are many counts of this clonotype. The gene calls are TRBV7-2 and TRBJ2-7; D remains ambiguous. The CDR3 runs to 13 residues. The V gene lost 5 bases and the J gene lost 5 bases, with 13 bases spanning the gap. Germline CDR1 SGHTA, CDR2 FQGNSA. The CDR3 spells CASSRQPSDEQYF. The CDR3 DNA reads TGTGCCAGCAGCCGGCAACCCAGCGACGAGCAGTACTTC.

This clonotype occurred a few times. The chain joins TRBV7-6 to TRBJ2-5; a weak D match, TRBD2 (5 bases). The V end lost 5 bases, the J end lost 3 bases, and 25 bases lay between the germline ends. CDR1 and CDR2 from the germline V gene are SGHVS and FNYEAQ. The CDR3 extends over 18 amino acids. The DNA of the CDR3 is TGTGCCAGCAGCGTTACTTTCCGGGGTCGCAGGCGAGAAGAGACCCAGTACTTC. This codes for CASSVTFRGRRREETQYF.

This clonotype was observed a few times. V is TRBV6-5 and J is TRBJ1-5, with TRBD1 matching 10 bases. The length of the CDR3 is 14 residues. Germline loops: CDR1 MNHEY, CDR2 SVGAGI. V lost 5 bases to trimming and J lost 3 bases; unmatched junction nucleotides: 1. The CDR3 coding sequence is TGTGCCAGCAGTGGACAGGGGGTCAATCAGCCCCAGCATTTT. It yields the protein CASSGQGVNQPQHF.

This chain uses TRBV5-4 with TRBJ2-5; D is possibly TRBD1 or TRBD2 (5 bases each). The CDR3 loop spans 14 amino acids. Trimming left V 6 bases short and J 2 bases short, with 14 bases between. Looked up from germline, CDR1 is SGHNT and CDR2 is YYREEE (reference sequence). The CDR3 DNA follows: TGTGCCAGCACCCCGAGGGGCGGACAAGAGACCCAGTACTTC. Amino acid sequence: CASTPRGGQETQYF.

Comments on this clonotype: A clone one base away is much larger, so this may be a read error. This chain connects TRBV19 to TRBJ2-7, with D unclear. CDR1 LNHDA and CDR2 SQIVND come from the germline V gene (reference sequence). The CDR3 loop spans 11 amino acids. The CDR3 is CAGSFYGEQYF. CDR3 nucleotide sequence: TGTGCCGGTAGTTTCTACGGTGAGCAGTACTTC.

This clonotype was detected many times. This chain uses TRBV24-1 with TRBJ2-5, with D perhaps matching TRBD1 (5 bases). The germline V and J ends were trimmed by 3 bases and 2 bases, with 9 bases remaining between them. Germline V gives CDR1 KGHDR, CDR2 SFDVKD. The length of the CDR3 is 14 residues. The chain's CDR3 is CATSDGWTQETQYF. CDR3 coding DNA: TGTGCCACCAGTGATGGTTGGACACAAGAGACCCAGTACTTC.

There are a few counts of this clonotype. The CDR3 sequence: CSAFIPGLPYEQYF. CDR3 DNA: TGCAGTGCCTTCATACCGGGACTACCCTACGAGCAGTACTTC. The chain joins TRBV20-1 to TRBJ2-7; 7 bases are a match to TRBD2. J gave up 2 bases and V 6 bases, and 10 bases lay outside the gene matches. There are 14 residues in the CDR3. CDR1 is DFQATT, CDR2 SNEGSKA, per germline (reference sequence).

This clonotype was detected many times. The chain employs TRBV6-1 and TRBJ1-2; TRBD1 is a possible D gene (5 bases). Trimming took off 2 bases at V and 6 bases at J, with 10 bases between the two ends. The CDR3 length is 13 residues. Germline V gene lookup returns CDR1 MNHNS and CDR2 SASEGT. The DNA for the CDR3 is TGTGCCAGCAGTGAAAGGCCAGGGAATGGCTACACCTTC. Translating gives CASSERPGNGYTF.

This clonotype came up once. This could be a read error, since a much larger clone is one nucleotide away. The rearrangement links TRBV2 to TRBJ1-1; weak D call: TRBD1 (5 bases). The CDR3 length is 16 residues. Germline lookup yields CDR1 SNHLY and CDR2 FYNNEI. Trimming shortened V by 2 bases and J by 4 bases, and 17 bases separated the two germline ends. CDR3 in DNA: TGTGCCAGCAGTGAATGGGGGTCATCTTTGGGCACTGAAGCTTTCTTT. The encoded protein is CASSEWGSSLGTEAFF.

The CDR3 is CATSAGRQGAFDYGYTF. The CDR3 nucleotides are TGTGCCACCAGCGCAGGTAGACAGGGGGCCTTTGACTATGGCTACACCTTC. V usage is TRBV15 and J usage is TRBJ1-2; TRBD1 matches at 10 bases. The V gene end was trimmed by 5 bases and the J gene end by 3 bases; junction bases not matched to a gene: 12. The CDR3 sequence is 17 residues long. Germline CDR1 reads LNHNV; CDR2 reads YYDKDF (reference sequence).

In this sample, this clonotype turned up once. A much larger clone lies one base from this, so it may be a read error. This CDR3 is CASSATGGIGTEAFF. The CDR3 coding sequence is TGTGCCAGCAGCGCAACGGGGGGCATAGGCACTGAAGCTTTCTTT. The V call is TRBV7-8, the J call TRBJ1-1; TRBD1 is a possible D gene (6 bases). Germline-derived CDR1 and CDR2 are SGHVS and FQNEAQ. Trimming removed 5 bases at V and 4 bases at J, with 17 bases between. The CDR3 totals 15 residues.